Below are 21 T cell receptor beta chains sequenced from a single sample in a study of patients and donors after allogeneic stem cell transplantation. TCRdb fed the RT-PCR reads into MiXCR, producing one record per CDR3 protein. The sample consists of 57,000 or so distinct CDR3 sequences, 13% of them appearing once. Sequencing input: blood, either unsorted or a sorted T cell fraction (not recorded which). The receptor source for this set is a human donor who was either an allogeneic HSCT recipient or a stem cell or donor lymphocyte infusion donor (not recorded which). It is not recorded whose cells these are; they may come from a transplant donor.

V and J are TRBV20-1 and TRBJ2-3; 8 bases match TRBD1. The V gene end was trimmed by 6 bases and the J gene end by 3 bases; junction bases not matched to a gene: 2. Germline lookup yields CDR1 DFQATT and CDR2 SNEGSKA (reference sequence). This CDR3 has 12 amino acids. The CDR3 coding sequence is TGCAGTGCCACAGGGGGGACAGATACGCAGTATTTT. Its translation is CSATGGTDTQYF.

The chain links TRBV5-8 to TRBJ2-7; 10 bases map to TRBD1. J gave up 6 bases and V 6 bases, and 9 bases lay outside the gene matches. The CDR3 loop spans 14 amino acids. Germline CDR1 and CDR2: SGHTS and YDEGEE. The CDR3 coding sequence is TGTGCCAGCAAGATCCGGGACAGGGGTTCCGAGCAGTACTTC. Amino acids: CASKIRDRGSEQYF.

J is TRBJ2-7 and V is TRBV6-1, with 12 bases lining up with TRBD2. The germline gives CDR1 MNHNS, CDR2 SASEGT. Unmatched junction bases numbered 15, after V lost 10 bases and J lost 5 bases. This CDR3 has 16 amino acids. As DNA, the CDR3 is TGTGCCACTACACTACCCCGGACTAGCGGGAAGGACGAGCAGTACTTC. As protein: CATTLPRTSGKDEQYF.

The chain joins TRBV6-2 or TRBV6-3 to TRBJ2-2, with 7 bases aligning to TRBD2. CDR3 length: 15 amino acids. J lost 7 bases, V lost 2 bases, and 7 bases had no gene match. Germline assignment: CDR1 MNHEY and CDR2 SVGEGT. The CDR3 coding sequence is TGTGCCAGCAGTTACGAGGGAGGGCTCAGCGGGGAGCTGTTTTTT. It codes for CASSYEGGLSGELFF.

This clonotype was observed at least ten times. The chain carries TRBV10-3 and TRBJ2-7; TRBD2 matches 8 bases. After removal of 0 bases from V and 0 bases from J, the junction contained 4 bases not matched to a gene. Looked up from germline, CDR1 is ENHRY and CDR2 is SYGVKD. CDR3 length: 16 amino acids. The CDR3 loop reads CAISESVAGGSYEQYF. DNA of the CDR3: TGTGCCATCAGTGAGTCCGTCGCGGGAGGCTCCTACGAGCAGTACTTC.

At least ten counts were recorded for this clonotype. This chain joins TRBV27 and TRBJ1-5; D not resolved. Trimming removed 4 bases from V and 8 bases from J, with 15 bases in between. Germline V gene sequence: CDR1 MNHEY, CDR2 SMNVEV (reference sequence). The CDR3 totals 14 residues. DNA for the CDR3: TGTGCCAGCAGTTCAGGACCTTACGGGGAGCCCCAGCATTTT. Amino acid sequence: CASSSGPYGEPQHF.

The V gene is TRBV4-2, the J gene TRBJ1-2, with unresolved D. This CDR3 is built from 14 residues. V lost 2 bases and J lost 2, with 9 bases in between. Per the germline V gene, CDR1 is LGHNA and CDR2 is YNFKEQ. CDR3 sequence reads: CASSQSPINYGYTF. The CDR3 DNA reads as TGTGCCAGCAGCCAAAGCCCCATAAACTATGGCTACACCTTC.

This sequence joins TRBV7-8 and TRBJ2-6, with unresolved D. Germline CDR1 reads SGHVS; CDR2 reads FQNEAQ. The CDR3 has 16 residues. Deletions cut 5 bases from V and 1 base from J, with 12 bases between. The CDR3 coding sequence is TGTGCCAGCAGCGCGTTACTGCGATCTGGGGCCAACGTCCTGACTTTC. Its translation: CASSALLRSGANVLTF.

In this sample, this clonotype turned up a few times. The V and J genes are TRBV5-6 and TRBJ2-7; no definite D call. Germline V gene sequence: CDR1 SGHDT, CDR2 YYEEEE. The germline V and J ends were trimmed by 4 bases and 5 bases, with 10 bases remaining between them. CDR3 length equals 12 residues. The CDR3 DNA is TGTGCCAGCAGCCTACTAACCCACGAGCAGTACTTC. This translates into CASSLLTHEQYF.

This clonotype is medium-sized. This rearrangement joins TRBV29-1 to TRBJ1-1, with D hard to call. Trimming pared 5 bases from V and 8 bases from J, leaving 12 bases between. Germline V gene sequence: CDR1 SQVTM, CDR2 ANQGSEA. The CDR3 totals 11 residues. CDR3 amino acids: CSVPLGGEAFF. CDR3 coding DNA: TGCAGCGTTCCCCTCGGTGGGGAAGCTTTCTTT.

This clonotype was recorded at least ten times. The CDR3 reads CASSPWDSHEQYF. CDR3 coding DNA: TGTGCCAGCAGTCCCTGGGACAGCCACGAGCAGTACTTC. The V call is TRBV27, the J call TRBJ2-7; 7 bases fit TRBD1. V dropped 5 bases and J dropped 5; count of bases not matched to a gene: 6. The CDR3 totals 13 residues. Germline-derived CDR1 and CDR2 are MNHEY and SMNVEV (reference sequence).

The sample holds a few counts of this clonotype. A much larger clonotype is one base distant, so this may be a read error. The chain joins TRBV9 to TRBJ1-6; maybe TRBD1 (6 bases). This CDR3 spans 14 amino acids. Germline V CDR1 and CDR2: SGDLS, YYNGEE. Trimming pared 4 bases from V and 6 bases from J, leaving 11 bases between. The CDR3 coding sequence is TGTGCCAGCAGCATGACAGGAGGTAATTCACCCCTCCACTTT. Its translation: CASSMTGGNSPLHF.

This clonotype has just one count. V is TRBV7-6 and J is TRBJ2-7; 9 bases fit TRBD1. From germline, CDR1 is SGHVS and CDR2 FNYEAQ. This CDR3 has 16 amino acids. The junction had 8 bases not matched to a gene; V was cut back by 3 bases and J by 2 bases. The CDR3, as DNA: TGTGCCAGCAGCTTCGTGTTAGGGACAGGGCCCTACGAGCAGTACTTC. Its protein is CASSFVLGTGPYEQYF.

The V gene is TRBV10-3, the J gene TRBJ1-6, with D perhaps TRBD1 (5 bases). Trimming left V 3 bases short and J 7 bases short, with 16 bases between. The CDR3 length is 16 residues. The germline gives CDR1 ENHRY, CDR2 SYGVKD. CDR3 sequence reads: CAISDAETAGNSPLHF. DNA for the CDR3: TGTGCCATCAGTGATGCCGAGACAGCGGGGAATTCACCCCTCCACTTT.

The rearrangement joins TRBV28 to TRBJ2-3, with 8 bases lining up with TRBD1. CDR3 length: 16 residues. V lost 2 bases, J lost 2 bases, and 6 bases stayed unmatched. Germline CDR1 and CDR2: MDHEN and SYDVKM. CDR3 DNA sequence: TGTGCCAGCAGTTTAACGGGACAGGAGATCACAGATACGCAGTATTTT. It is translated as CASSLTGQEITDTQYF.

The V gene is TRBV3-1, the J gene TRBJ2-7; 12 nucleotides match TRBD2. There are 15 residues in the CDR3. The germline CDR1 and CDR2 sequences are LGHDT and YNNKEL (reference sequence). The trim removed 1 base at V and 6 bases at J, leaving 4 bases unmatched. Written as DNA, the CDR3 is TGTGCCAGCAGCCAAGCTGTGACTAGCGGGAGCGAGCAGTACTTC. Translation gives CASSQAVTSGSEQYF.

This clonotype was seen a few times. The genes are TRBV4-2 and TRBJ1-5, with D unclear. The V end lost 4 bases, the J end lost 5 bases, and 21 bases lay between the germline ends. In germline, CDR1 is LGHNA, CDR2 YNFKEQ. The CDR3 is made up of 17 amino acids. The CDR3, as DNA: TGTGCCAGCAGCCTAACAATTCCCCCGGGGTACGATCAGCCCCAGCATTTT. This codes for CASSLTIPPGYDQPQHF.

This clonotype has a count of ten or more. The genes are TRBV29-1 and TRBJ2-1; tentative D call: TRBD1 (6 bases). Per the germline V gene, CDR1 is SQVTM and CDR2 is ANQGSEA. The CDR3 has 15 residues. The V end was cut by 1 base, the J end by 4 bases, with 14 bases between. As DNA, the CDR3 is TGCAGCGTTGAAGGGATGGCAGGGGCATACAATGAGCAGTTCTTC. This encodes CSVEGMAGAYNEQFF.

The rearrangement uses TRBV5-4 and TRBJ1-2, with 10 bases lining up with TRBD1. Trimming took 5 bases from V and 2 from J; bases not matched to a gene: 12. The CDR3 is 17 residues long. Germline values: CDR1 SGHNT, CDR2 YYREEE (reference sequence). For the CDR3, the DNA is TGTGCCAGCAGTTCACCGGGACAGGGGCCCCTAAACTATGGCTACACCTTC. Translated, it gives CASSSPGQGPLNYGYTF.

This clonotype was seen many times. This sequence joins TRBV24-1 and TRBJ2-2; D may match TRBD1 or TRBD2 (5 bases each). The CDR3 sequence is 13 residues long. V lost 5 bases to trimming and J lost 5 bases, with 8 bases between them. Germline CDR1 KGHDR, CDR2 SFDVKD. The CDR3 reads CATSGGATGELFF. As DNA, the CDR3 is TGTGCCACCAGTGGAGGGGCGACCGGGGAGCTGTTTTTT.

This clonotype showed up just a few times. V gene TRBV27 combines with J gene TRBJ2-7, with 7 bases matching TRBD2. Germline CDR1 is MNHEY and CDR2 is SMNVEV (reference sequence). Germline trimming cut 7 bases from V and 1 base from J; bases unmatched to any gene: 4. This CDR3 has 13 residues. The CDR3 region is CASNEGGSYEQYF. Here the CDR3 DNA reads TGTGCCAGCAACGAGGGAGGGTCCTACGAGCAGTACTTC.